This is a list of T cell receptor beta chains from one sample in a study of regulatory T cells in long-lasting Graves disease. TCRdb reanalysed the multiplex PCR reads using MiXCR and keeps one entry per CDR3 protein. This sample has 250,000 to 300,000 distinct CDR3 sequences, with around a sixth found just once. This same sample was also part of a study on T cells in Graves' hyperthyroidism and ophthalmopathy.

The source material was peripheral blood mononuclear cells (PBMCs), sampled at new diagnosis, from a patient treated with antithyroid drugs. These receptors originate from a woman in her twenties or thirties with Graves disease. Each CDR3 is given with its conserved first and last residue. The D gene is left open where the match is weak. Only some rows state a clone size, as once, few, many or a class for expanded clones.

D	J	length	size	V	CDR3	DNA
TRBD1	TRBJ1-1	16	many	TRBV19	CASTPIQTGNRTEAFF	TGTGCCAGTACCCCGATCCAGACAGGGAACAGGACTGAAGCTTTCTTT
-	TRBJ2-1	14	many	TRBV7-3	CASSLTIREHEQFF	TGTGCCAGCAGCTTAACGATCCGGGAACATGAGCAGTTCTTC
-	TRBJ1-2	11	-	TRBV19	CASSIRGRYTF	TGTGCCAGTAGTATTCGGGGCCGCTACACCTTC
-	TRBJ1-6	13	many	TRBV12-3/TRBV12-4	CASSSPTASPLHF	TGTGCCAGCAGTTCCCCGACTGCTTCACCCCTCCACTTT
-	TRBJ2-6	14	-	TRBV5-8	CASRHFSGANVLTF	TGTGCCAGCAGGCACTTCTCTGGGGCCAACGTCCTGACTTTC
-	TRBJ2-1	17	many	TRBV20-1	CSARESGTTARYVEQFF	TGCAGTGCTAGAGAATCTGGGACAACAGCTAGGTATGTTGAGCAGTTCTTC
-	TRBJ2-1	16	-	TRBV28	CASSLDTPSGNVEQFF	TGTGCCAGCAGCTTGGACACCCCAAGTGGGAATGTGGAGCAGTTCTTC
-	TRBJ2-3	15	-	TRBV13	CASSPNGQGTDTQYF	TGTGCCAGCAGCCCGAACGGTCAAGGGACAGATACGCAGTATTTT
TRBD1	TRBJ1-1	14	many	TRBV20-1	CSARDSTGRTEAFF	TGCAGTGCTAGAGATTCGACAGGGCGGACTGAAGCTTTCTTT
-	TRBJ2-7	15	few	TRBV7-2	CASSLEGGLTYEQYF	TGTGCCAGCAGCTTAGAGGGGGGACTCACCTACGAGCAGTACTTC
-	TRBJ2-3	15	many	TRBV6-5	CASSYFTGNTDTQYF	TGTGCCAGCAGTTACTTTACGGGGAACACAGATACGCAGTATTTT
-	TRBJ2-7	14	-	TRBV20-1	CSAILPGLTYEQYF	TGCAGTGCGATTCTCCCGGGACTCACCTACGAGCAGTACTTC
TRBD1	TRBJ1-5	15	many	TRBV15	CATSTARQGRQPQHF	TGTGCCACCAGCACAGCAAGACAGGGCCGGCAGCCCCAGCATTTT
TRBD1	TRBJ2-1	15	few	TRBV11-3	CASSLGQGGHNEQFF	TGTGCCAGCAGCCTCGGACAGGGTGGTCACAATGAGCAGTTCTTC
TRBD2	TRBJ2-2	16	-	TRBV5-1	CASSLNLAGYTGELFF	TGCGCCAGCAGCCTAAATTTAGCGGGCTACACCGGGGAGCTGTTTTTT
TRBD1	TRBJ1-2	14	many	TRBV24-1	CATSDRDRGSGYTF	TGTGCCACCAGTGACCGGGACAGGGGTTCTGGCTACACCTTC
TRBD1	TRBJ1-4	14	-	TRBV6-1	CASSVDRVQEKLFF	TGTGCCAGCAGTGTCGACAGGGTACAGGAAAAACTGTTTTTT
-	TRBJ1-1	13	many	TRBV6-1	CASGRQANTEAFF	TGTGCCAGCGGGCGACAGGCCAACACTGAAGCTTTCTTT
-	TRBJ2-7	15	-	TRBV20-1	CSARDTRTSSYEQYF	TGCAGTGCTAGAGATACTAGGACCTCCTCCTACGAGCAGTACTTC
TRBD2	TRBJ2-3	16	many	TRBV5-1	CASSMTSGSHTDTQYF	TGCGCCAGCAGCATGACTAGCGGGTCCCATACCGATACGCAGTATTTT
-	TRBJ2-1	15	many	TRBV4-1	CASSFRRAGDPEQFF	TGCGCCAGCAGCTTCCGGCGGGCAGGGGATCCTGAGCAGTTCTTC
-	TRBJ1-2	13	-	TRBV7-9	CASSLPSSRGYTF	TGTGCCAGCAGCTTACCCAGTAGCCGTGGCTACACCTTC
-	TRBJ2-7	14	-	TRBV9	CAIEGGLTLYEQYF	TGTGCCATTGAAGGGGGACTGACTTTATACGAGCAGTACTTC
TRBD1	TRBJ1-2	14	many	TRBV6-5	CASSYGGQSGGYTF	TGTGCCAGCAGTTACGGGGGACAGTCCGGGGGCTACACCTTC
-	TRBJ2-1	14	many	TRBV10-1	CASSDPGQMGEQFF	TGCGCCAGCAGCGACCCCGGACAGATGGGTGAGCAGTTCTTC
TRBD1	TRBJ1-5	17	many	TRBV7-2	CASSPKTGTHSNQPQHF	TGTGCCAGCAGCCCCAAGACAGGGACTCATAGCAATCAGCCCCAGCATTTT
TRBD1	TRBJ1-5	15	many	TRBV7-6	CASSLGTASNQPQHF	TGTGCCAGCAGCCTCGGGACAGCAAGCAATCAGCCCCAGCATTTT
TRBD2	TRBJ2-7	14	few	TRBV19	CASSMLAGPYEQYF	TGTGCCAGTAGTATGCTAGCGGGGCCCTACGAGCAGTACTTC
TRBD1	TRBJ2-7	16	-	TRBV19	CASRQNPGQGSYEQYF	TGTGCCAGTAGGCAAAACCCGGGACAGGGATCCTACGAGCAGTACTTC
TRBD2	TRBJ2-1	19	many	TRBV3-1	CASSQGGTSGGKVYNEQFF	TGTGCCAGCAGCCAAGGCGGGACTAGCGGGGGGAAGGTCTACAATGAGCAGTTCTTC
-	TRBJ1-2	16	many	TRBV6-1	CASSPVDAGSSYGYTF	TGTGCCAGCAGTCCGGTCGATGCGGGGTCGAGCTATGGCTACACCTTC
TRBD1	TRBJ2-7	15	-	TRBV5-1	CASSRKGTGVDMQYF	TGCGCCAGCAGCCGCAAAGGGACAGGAGTAGACATGCAGTACTTC
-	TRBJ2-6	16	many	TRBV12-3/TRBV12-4	CASSLVRDSGANVLTF	TGTGCCAGCAGTTTAGTGAGGGACTCTGGGGCCAACGTCCTGACTTTC
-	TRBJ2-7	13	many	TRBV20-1	CSARDSRRYEQYF	TGCAGTGCTAGAGACTCGCGGCGATACGAGCAGTACTTC
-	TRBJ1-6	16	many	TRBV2	CASRDERGSYNSPLHF	TGTGCCAGCAGGGACGAAAGGGGCTCCTATAATTCACCCCTCCACTTT
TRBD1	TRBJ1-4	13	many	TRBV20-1	CSARTGAGEKLFF	TGCAGTGCTAGGACAGGGGCGGGGGAAAAACTGTTTTTT
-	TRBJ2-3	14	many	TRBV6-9	CASSYRDPTDTQYF	TGTGCCAGCAGTTATCGGGACCCCACAGATACGCAGTATTTT
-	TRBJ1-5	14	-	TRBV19	CASSIPQGLQPQHF	TGTGCCAGTAGTATCCCCCAAGGGTTACAGCCCCAGCATTTT
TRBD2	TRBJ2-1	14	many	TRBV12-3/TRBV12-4	CASSPTSGGGPSFF	TGTGCCAGCAGCCCGACTAGCGGGGGGGGCCCATCGTTCTTC
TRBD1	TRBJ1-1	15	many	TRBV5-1	CASSLEYRGLAEAFF	TGCGCCAGCAGCTTGGAATACAGGGGGCTGGCTGAAGCTTTCTTT
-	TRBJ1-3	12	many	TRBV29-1	CSVWSSRNTIYF	TGCAGCGTTTGGTCGTCAAGAAACACCATATATTTT
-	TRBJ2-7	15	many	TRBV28	CASSVATGSRNEQYF	TGTGCCAGCAGTGTAGCCACAGGGAGCCGGAACGAGCAGTACTTC
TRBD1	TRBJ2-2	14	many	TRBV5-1	CASSTGQTTGELFF	TGCGCCAGCAGCACGGGACAGACCACCGGGGAGCTGTTTTTT
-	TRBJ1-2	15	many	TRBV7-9	CASGGVTLTNYGYTF	TGTGCCAGCGGGGGTGTAACCCTTACTAACTATGGCTACACCTTC
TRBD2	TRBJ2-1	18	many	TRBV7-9	CASSLINLGLAAYNEQFF	TGTGCCAGCAGCTTGATTAATCTAGGACTAGCGGCTTACAATGAGCAGTTCTTC
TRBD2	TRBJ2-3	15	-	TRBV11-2	CASSADGGVTDTQYF	TGTGCCAGCAGCGCTGATGGGGGGGTCACAGATACGCAGTATTTT
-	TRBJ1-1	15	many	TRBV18	CASSPPPGQNTEAFF	TGTGCCAGCTCACCACCACCGGGCCAAAACACTGAAGCTTTCTTT
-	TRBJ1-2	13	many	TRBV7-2	CASSPGRTYGYTF	TGTGCCAGCAGCCCGGGGCGGACATATGGCTACACCTTC
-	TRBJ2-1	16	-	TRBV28	CATTSGTLSSYNEQFF	TGTGCCACCACCTCCGGGACCCTGTCGTCCTACAATGAGCAGTTCTTC